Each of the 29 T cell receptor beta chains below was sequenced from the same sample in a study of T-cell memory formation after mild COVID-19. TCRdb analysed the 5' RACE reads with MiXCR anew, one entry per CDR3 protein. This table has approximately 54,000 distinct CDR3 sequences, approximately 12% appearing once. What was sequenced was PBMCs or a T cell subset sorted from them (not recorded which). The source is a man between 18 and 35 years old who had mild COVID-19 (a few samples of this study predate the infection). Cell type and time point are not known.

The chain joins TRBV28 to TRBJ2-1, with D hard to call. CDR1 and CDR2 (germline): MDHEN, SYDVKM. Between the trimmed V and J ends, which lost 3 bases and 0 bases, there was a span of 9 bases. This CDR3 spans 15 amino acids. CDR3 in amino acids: CASSFPAYSYNEQFF. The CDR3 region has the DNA TGTGCCAGCAGTTTCCCAGCCTACTCCTACAATGAGCAGTTCTTC.

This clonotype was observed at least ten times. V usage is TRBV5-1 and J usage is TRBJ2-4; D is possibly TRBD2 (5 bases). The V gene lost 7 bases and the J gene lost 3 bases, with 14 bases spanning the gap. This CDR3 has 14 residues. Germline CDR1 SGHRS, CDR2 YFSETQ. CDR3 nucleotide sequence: TGCGCCAGCCGCTCCCCACTAGGCAAAAACATTCAGTACTTC. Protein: CASRSPLGKNIQYF.

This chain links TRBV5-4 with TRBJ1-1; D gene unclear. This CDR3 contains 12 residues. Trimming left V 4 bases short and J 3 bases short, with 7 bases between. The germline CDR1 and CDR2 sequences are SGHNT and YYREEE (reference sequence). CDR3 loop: CASSRWDTEAFF. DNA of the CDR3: TGTGCCAGCAGCCGGTGGGACACTGAAGCTTTCTTT.

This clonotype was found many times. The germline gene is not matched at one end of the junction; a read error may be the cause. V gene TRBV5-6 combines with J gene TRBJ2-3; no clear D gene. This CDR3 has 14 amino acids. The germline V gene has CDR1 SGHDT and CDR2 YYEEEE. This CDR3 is CASSLGRSTDTQYF. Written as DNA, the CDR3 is TGCGCCAGCAGCTTGGGCAGGAGCACAGATACGCAGTATTTT.

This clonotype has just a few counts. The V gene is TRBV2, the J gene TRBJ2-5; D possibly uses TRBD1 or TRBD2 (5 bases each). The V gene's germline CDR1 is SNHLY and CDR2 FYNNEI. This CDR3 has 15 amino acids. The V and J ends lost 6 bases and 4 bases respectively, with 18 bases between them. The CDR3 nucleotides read TGTGCCAGCAGGTCCGCTAGTATTGGGGGAGAGACCCAGTACTTC. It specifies CASRSASIGGETQYF.

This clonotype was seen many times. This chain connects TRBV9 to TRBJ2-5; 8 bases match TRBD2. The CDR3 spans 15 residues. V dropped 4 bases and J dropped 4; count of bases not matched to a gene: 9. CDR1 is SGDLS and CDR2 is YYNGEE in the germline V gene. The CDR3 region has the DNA TGTGCCAGCAGCCGAGGGGCTAGCGGGTTAGAGACCCAGTACTTC. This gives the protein CASSRGASGLETQYF.

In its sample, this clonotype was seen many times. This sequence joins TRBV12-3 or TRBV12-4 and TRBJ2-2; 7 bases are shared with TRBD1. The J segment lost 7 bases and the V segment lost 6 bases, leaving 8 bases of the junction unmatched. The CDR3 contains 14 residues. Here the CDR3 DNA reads TGTGCCAGCAGGCCCATGACAGGGTACGGGGAGCTGTTTTTT. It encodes CASRPMTGYGELFF.

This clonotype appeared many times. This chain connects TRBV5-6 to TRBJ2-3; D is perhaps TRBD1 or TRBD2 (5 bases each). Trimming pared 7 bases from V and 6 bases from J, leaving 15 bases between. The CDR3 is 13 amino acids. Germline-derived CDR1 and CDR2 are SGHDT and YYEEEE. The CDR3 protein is CASGTPGGDTQYF. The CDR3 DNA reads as TGTGCCAGCGGGACCCCGGGTGGGGATACGCAGTATTTT.

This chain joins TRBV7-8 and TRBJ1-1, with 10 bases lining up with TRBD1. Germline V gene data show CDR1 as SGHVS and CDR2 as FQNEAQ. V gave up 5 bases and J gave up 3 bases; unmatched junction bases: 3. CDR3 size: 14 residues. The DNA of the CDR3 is TGTGCCAGCAGCACGGGACAGGGGCACACTGAAGCTTTCTTT. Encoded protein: CASSTGQGHTEAFF.

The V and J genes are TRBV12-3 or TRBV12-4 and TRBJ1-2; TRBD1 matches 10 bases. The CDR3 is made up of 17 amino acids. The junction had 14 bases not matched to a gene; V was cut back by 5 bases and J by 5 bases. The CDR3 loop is CASSGRDRGPWGYGYTF. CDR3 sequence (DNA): TGTGCCAGCAGTGGAAGAGACAGGGGGCCTTGGGGATATGGCTACACCTTC.

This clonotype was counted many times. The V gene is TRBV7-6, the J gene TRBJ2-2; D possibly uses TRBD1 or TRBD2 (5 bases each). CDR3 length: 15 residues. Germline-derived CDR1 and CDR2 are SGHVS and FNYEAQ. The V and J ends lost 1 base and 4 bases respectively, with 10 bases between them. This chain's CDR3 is CASSLVRGVTGELFF. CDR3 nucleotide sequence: TGTGCCAGCAGCTTAGTGAGGGGCGTCACCGGGGAGCTGTTTTTT.

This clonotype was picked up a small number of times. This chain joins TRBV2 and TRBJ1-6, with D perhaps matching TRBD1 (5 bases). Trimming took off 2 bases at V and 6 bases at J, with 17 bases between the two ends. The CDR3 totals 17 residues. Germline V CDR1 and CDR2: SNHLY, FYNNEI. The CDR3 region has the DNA TGTGCCAGCAGTGAACCGGGACTTTCCGCGACTAATTCACCCCTCCACTTT. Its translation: CASSEPGLSATNSPLHF.

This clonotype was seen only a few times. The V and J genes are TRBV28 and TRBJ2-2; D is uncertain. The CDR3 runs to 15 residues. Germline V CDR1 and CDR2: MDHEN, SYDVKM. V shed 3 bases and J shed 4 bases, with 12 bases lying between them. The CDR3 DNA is TGTGCCAGCAGTTTTCGGGCCAGAGGCACCGGGGAGCTGTTTTTT. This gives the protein CASSFRARGTGELFF.

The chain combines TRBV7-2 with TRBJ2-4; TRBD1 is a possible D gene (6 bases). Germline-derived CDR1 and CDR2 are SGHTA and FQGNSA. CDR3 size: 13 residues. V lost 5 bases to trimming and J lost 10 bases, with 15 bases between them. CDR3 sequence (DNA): TGTGCCAGCAGCGCCTCGACAGGCCCAATTCAGTACTTC. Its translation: CASSASTGPIQYF.

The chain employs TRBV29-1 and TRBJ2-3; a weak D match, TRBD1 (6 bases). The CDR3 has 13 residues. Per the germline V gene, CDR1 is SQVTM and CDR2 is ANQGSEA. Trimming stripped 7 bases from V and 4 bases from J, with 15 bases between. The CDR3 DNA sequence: TGCAGCGGCACAGGGTATTACGCAGATACGCAGTATTTT. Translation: CSGTGYYADTQYF.

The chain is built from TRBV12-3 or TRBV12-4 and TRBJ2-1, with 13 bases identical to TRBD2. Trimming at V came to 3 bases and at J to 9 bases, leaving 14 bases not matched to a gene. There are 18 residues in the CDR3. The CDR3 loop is CASSFGGRRLAGGGEQFF. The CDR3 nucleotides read TGTGCCAGCAGTTTCGGAGGCCGAAGACTAGCGGGGGGCGGTGAGCAGTTCTTC.

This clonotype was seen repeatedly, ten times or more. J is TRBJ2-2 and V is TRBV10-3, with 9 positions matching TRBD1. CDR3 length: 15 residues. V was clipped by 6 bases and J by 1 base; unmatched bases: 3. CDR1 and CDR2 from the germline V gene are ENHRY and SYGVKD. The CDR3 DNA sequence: TGTGCCATCAGCCCGGGACAGGGGAACACCGGGGAGCTGTTTTTT. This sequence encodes CAISPGQGNTGELFF.

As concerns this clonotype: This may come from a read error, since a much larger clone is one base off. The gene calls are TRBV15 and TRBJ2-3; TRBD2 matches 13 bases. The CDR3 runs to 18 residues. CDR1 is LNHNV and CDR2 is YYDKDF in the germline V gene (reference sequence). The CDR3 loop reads CATSRAATSGGLTDKQYF. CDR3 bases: TGTGCCACCAGCAGAGCCGCGACTAGCGGGGGGCTCACAGATAAGCAGTATTTT.

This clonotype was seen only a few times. This CDR3 reads CASNRGLADTQYF. The CDR3 DNA sequence: TGTGCCAGCAACAGGGGTCTGGCAGATACGCAGTATTTT. The chain links TRBV6-2 or TRBV6-3 to TRBJ2-3; TRBD1 agrees at 7 bases. The CDR3 has 13 amino acids. J lost 4 bases, V lost 7 bases, and 5 bases had no gene match. CDR1 and CDR2 from the germline V gene are MNHEY and SVGEGT.

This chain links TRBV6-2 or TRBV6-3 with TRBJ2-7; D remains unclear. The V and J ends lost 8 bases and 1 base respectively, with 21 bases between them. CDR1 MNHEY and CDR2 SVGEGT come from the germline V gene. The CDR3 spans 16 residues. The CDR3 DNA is TGTGCCAGCCAAAGTGCACGACTGCAAGGGTCCTACGAGCAGTACGTC. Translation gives CASQSARLQGSYEQYV.

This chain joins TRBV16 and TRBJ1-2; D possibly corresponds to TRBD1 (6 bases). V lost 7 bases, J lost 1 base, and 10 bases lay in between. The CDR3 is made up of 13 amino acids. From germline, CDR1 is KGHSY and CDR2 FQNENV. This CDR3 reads CASTRTDNYGYTF. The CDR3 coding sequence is TGTGCCAGCACCAGGACAGATAACTATGGCTACACCTTC.

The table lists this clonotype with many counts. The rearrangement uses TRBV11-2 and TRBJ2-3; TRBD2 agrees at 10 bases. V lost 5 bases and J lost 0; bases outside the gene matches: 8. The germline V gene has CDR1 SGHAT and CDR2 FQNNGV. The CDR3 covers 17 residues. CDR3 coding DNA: TGTGCCAGCAGCCCCGTGCAAGCGGGGGGGAGCACAGATACGCAGTATTTT. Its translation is CASSPVQAGGSTDTQYF.

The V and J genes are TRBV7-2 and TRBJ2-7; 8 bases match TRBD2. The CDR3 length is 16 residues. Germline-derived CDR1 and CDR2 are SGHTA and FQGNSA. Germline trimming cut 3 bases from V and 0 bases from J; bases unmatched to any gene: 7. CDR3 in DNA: TGTGCCAGCAGCTTGTATGGAGCGGGGGCCTCCTACGAGCAGTACTTC. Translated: CASSLYGAGASYEQYF.

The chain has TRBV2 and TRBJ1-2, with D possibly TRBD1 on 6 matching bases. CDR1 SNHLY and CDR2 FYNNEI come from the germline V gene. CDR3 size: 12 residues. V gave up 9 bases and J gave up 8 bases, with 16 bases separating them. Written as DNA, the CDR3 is TGTGCCAGTGAGGGGGGGCGCAAAGGCTACACCTTC. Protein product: CASEGGRKGYTF.

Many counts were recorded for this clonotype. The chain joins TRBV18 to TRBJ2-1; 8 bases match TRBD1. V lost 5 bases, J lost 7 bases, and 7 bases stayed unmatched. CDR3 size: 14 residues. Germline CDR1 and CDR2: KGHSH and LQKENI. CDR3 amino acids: CASSSRQGINEQFF. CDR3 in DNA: TGTGCCAGCTCATCAAGACAGGGGATTAATGAGCAGTTCTTC.

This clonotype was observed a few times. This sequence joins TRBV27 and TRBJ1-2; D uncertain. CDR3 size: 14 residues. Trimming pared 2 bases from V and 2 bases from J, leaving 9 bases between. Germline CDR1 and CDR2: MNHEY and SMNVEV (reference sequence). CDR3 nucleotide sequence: TGTGCCAGCAGTTTACAAGGGTCAAACTATGGCTACACCTTC. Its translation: CASSLQGSNYGYTF.

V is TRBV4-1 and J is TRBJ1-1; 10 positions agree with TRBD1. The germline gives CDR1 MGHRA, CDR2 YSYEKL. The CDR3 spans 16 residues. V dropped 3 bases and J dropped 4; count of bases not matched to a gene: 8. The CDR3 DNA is TGCGCCAGCAGCCACATGACAGGGGGCTTCGGCACTGAAGCTTTCTTT. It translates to CASSHMTGGFGTEAFF.

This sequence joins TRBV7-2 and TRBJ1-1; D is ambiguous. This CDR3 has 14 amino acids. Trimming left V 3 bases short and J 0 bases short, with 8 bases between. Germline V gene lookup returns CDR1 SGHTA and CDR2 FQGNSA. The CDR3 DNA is TGTGCCAGCAGCTTGACGACACTGAACACTGAAGCTTTCTTT. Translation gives CASSLTTLNTEAFF.

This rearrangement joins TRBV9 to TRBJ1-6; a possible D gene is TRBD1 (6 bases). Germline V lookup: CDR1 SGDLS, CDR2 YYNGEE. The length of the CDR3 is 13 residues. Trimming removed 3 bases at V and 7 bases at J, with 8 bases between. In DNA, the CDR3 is TGTGCCAGCAGCGCACAGGGAAATTCACCCCTCCACTTT. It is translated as CASSAQGNSPLHF.